A single sample gave rise to the 9 T cell receptor beta chains below, sequenced in a study of PD-L1 blockade in urothelial cancer (TCRdb year 2017). Libraries were prepared through the immunoSEQ multiplex PCR assay. In its TCRdb copy, this immuneACCESS table keeps in-frame sequences only and misses some clones. Where compared with another copy, unresolved V genes explain less than half of these, and the others have no known cause. The sample records 40,000 to 45,000 clones, roughly 86% of which are singletons. The biggest ten clones account for under 4% of the sample. The starting material was PBMCs, obtained around atezolizumab (anti-PD-L1) treatment. The receptor set was obtained from a man aged 65 to 79 with urothelial cancer.

This clone was counted once. This chain uses TRBV5-1 with TRBJ2-5; 9 bases match TRBD1. CDR3 size: 14 residues. Germline CDR1 and CDR2: SGHRS and YFSETQ. V lost 5 bases and J lost 3; bases outside the gene matches: 5. The CDR3 loop reads CASRLTGGEETQYF. The CDR3 DNA is TGCGCCAGCAGGTTGACAGGGGGGGAAGAGACCCAGTACTTC.

The chain joins TRBV5-1 to TRBJ2-2; 14 nucleotides agree with TRBD2. V lost 4 bases to trimming and J lost 7 bases; unmatched junction nucleotides: 9. CDR3 length: 17 amino acids. CDR1 SGHRS and CDR2 YFSETQ come from the germline V gene. The CDR3 here is CASSDGTSGSRSGELFF. CDR3 nucleotides: TGCGCCAGCAGCGACGGGACTAGCGGGAGCCGTAGCGGGGAGCTGTTTTTT.

V and J are TRBV28 and TRBJ2-1; 11 nucleotides line up with TRBD2. V trimming: 7 bases; J trimming: 9 bases; junction bases outside the gene matches: 14. The CDR3 covers 16 residues. Germline-derived CDR1 and CDR2 are MDHEN and SYDVKM. CDR3 DNA: TGTGCCAGCACAGGGTATAGCGGGAGGGCCCTCAGTGAGCAGTTCTTC. This encodes CASTGYSGRALSEQFF.

The chain's CDR3 is CASSWFSEGQPQHF. In DNA form, the CDR3 reads TGTGCCAGTAGCTGGTTTTCCGAGGGTCAGCCCCAGCATTTT. J is TRBJ1-5 and V is TRBV19; D is uncertain. In germline, CDR1 is LNHDA, CDR2 SQIVND (reference sequence). The CDR3 covers 14 residues. Trimming removed 6 bases at V and 6 bases at J, with 15 bases between.

The rearrangement joins TRBV5-1 to TRBJ1-2, with 8 bases identical to TRBD1. Germline trimming cut 2 bases from V and 7 bases from J; bases unmatched to any gene: 4. From germline, CDR1 is SGHRS and CDR2 YFSETQ. CDR3 size: 13 residues. The CDR3 protein is CASSLQGESGYTF. The CDR3 DNA follows: TGCGCCAGCAGCTTACAGGGGGAATCTGGCTACACCTTC.

The chain has TRBV7-9 and TRBJ2-7; a possible D gene is TRBD1 (7 bases). CDR3 size: 14 residues. Germline V lookup: CDR1 SEHNR, CDR2 FQNEAQ (reference sequence). Between the trimmed V and J ends, which lost 5 bases and 4 bases, there was a span of 15 bases. The CDR3 DNA follows: TGTGCCAGCAGCCAGCAGGGGGGATCGTACGAGCAGTACTTC. It specifies CASSQQGGSYEQYF.

The chain has TRBV7-9 and TRBJ2-5; 10 nucleotides agree with TRBD1. Unmatched junction bases numbered 12, after V lost 4 bases and J lost 4 bases. The CDR3 is made up of 17 amino acids. The germline gives CDR1 SEHNR, CDR2 FQNEAQ (reference sequence). This CDR3 is CASSSATGGVGGETQYF. The DNA of the CDR3 is TGTGCCAGCAGCTCGGCGACAGGGGGCGTTGGAGGAGAGACCCAGTACTTC.

A few counts support this clone. V is TRBV2 and J is TRBJ2-1; D unclear. Germline CDR1 is SNHLY and CDR2 is FYNNEI. The CDR3 sequence is 15 residues long. V dropped 2 bases and J dropped 2 bases, with 10 bases sitting between them. The CDR3 sequence is CASSEKTSPYNEQFF. In nucleotides, the CDR3 is TGTGCCAGCAGTGAAAAGACTTCGCCCTACAATGAGCAGTTCTTC.

This chain links TRBV7-8 with TRBJ2-3; D is uncertain. CDR3 length equals 13 residues. V lost 3 bases, J lost 8 bases, and 12 bases lay in between. Per the germline V gene, CDR1 is SGHVS and CDR2 is FQNEAQ. The CDR3 nucleotides are TGTGCCAGCAGCTTGCGAGAGCCTCCTACGCAGTATTTT. Translating it yields CASSLREPPTQYF.